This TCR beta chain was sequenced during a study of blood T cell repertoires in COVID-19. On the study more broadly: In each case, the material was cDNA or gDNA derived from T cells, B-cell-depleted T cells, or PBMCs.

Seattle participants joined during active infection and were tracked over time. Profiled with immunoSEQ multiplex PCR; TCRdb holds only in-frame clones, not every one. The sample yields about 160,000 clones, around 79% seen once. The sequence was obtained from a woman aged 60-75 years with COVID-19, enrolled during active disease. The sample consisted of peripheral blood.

In DNA, the CDR3 is TGCGCCAGCAGTCAGGAGGTGAACACTGAAGCTTTCTTT. As protein: CASSQEVNTEAFF. The chain carries TRBV5-1 and TRBJ1-1, with unresolved D. Per the germline V gene, CDR1 is SGHRS and CDR2 is YFSETQ. Trimming left V 5 bases short and J 0 bases short, with 8 bases between. The CDR3 is 13 residues long.